A selection of T cell receptor beta chains follows, all from one sample in a study of tumor and adjacent non-tumor tissue in lung cancer. TCRdb re-derived calls from the multiplex PCR reads in MiXCR, one entry per CDR3 protein. In the table there are over 60,000 distinct CDR3 sequences, around 73% of which are singletons. Source material: lung tumor tissue. The origin of the receptors is a man aged 60 to 69 with non-small cell lung cancer. Both conserved end residues are part of each CDR3. The D gene is left open where the match is weak. Clone sizes are given selectively: once, few, many, or a class where the clone is expanded.

>TRBJ1-1|TRBD1|TRBV7-9|14|-
TGTGCCAGCACCCCCTTGACAGGGGGCACTGAAGCTTTCTTT
CASTPLTGGTEAFF
>TRBJ2-5|TRBD1|TRBV29-1|13|many
TGCAGCGTTGCCGGGACAGCTCAAGAGACCCAGTACTTC
CSVAGTAQETQYF
>TRBJ2-3|TRBD2|TRBV29-1|12|-
TGCAGCGTTGGTTTATGGGGGGGTAGGCTGTATTTT
CSVGLWGGRLYF
>TRBJ2-5|-|TRBV29-1|11|-
TGCAGCGTTGAAAACCACGAGACACAGTACTTC
CSVENHETQYF
>TRBJ2-7|-|TRBV14|12|-
TGTGCCAGCAACCAGATATCCTACGAGCAGTACTTC
CASNQISYEQYF
>TRBJ1-1|-|TRBV11-1|13|-
TGTGCTAGCGGCTTAGCGCCGGGGGCTGAAGCTTTTTTT
CASGLAPGAEAFF
>TRBJ2-5|-|TRBV5-6|16|-
TGTGCCATCGGCTTGGGGGGCACACACAGGGTGCGGGCCCAGTACTTC
CAIGLGGTHRVRAQYF
>TRBJ2-7|-|TRBV28|14|many
TGTGCCAGCAGCCAAAGCGGATCAGCCTACGAGCAGTACTTC
CASSQSGSAYEQYF
>TRBJ2-7|TRBD1|TRBV11-1|13|few
TGTGCCAGCAGCTCACAGGGGGCGGACGAGAAGTACTTC
CASSSQGADEKYF
>TRBJ2-7|-|TRBV29-1|12|medium-sized
TGCAGCGTTGGAGATACCTCCTACGAGCAGTACTTC
CSVGDTSYEQYF
>TRBJ1-3|TRBD1|TRBV29-1|13|once
TGCAGCGTCACGGACAGGGGTGGAAACACCTTATGTTTC
CSVTDRGGNTLCF
>TRBJ2-2|-|TRBV11-2|15|many
TGTGCCAGCAGCTTGAACCCGACTTACACCGGGGAGCTGTTTTTT
CASSLNPTYTGELFF
>TRBJ2-5|TRBD2|TRBV20-1|15|many
TGCAGTGCCACAACTAGCGGGAGGGCCTTTGGGAAACAGTACTTC
CSATTSGRAFGKQYF
>TRBJ2-3|-|TRBV20-1|16|-
TGCAGTGCTAGAGATCCAGTCATGGGTGTCACAGATACGCAGTATTTT
CSARDPVMGVTDTQYF
>TRBJ1-5|-|TRBV20-1|19|-
TGCAGTGCTGAGGGCGTCGGGACATTGAGCTGGTATAGCAATCAGCCCCAGCATTTT
CSAEGVGTLSWYSNQPQHF
>TRBJ2-1|TRBD2|TRBV20-1|14|-
TGCAGTGCTAGAGTACTAGCGGGAATAAGTGATCAGTTCTTC
CSARVLAGISDQFF
>TRBJ2-7|-|TRBV29-1|14|-
TGCAGCGTTGATTGGACCAACCATCCCTACGAGCAGTACTTC
CSVDWTNHPYEQYF
>TRBJ1-4|TRBD1|TRBV20-1|12|-
TGCAGTACTAGACAGGGGGCTGGAAAACTGTTTTTT
CSTRQGAGKLFF
>TRBJ2-5|-|TRBV29-1|15|-
TGCAGCGTTGTCGGTTCCAGGGCCGGGGAGGAGACCCAGTACTTC
CSVVGSRAGEETQYF
>TRBJ2-7|TRBD2|TRBV20-1|14|-
TGCAGTGCTGGTAGCGGGAGAATCAGCCATGACCAGTACTTC
CSAGSGRISHDQYF
>TRBJ2-7|TRBD2|TRBV20-1|18|few
TGCAGTGCTAGATCGTCCGGGACTAGTGGGAGCATCCTCTACGAGCAGTACTTC
CSARSSGTSGSILYEQYF
>TRBJ1-5|-|TRBV20-1|18|-
TGCAGTGCTAGTGATCATCGATTTTTGTCGGGGGGAGATCAGCCCCTGCATTTT
CSASDHRFLSGGDQPLHF
>TRBJ2-1|TRBD2|TRBV20-1|14|-
TGCAGTGCCCCGGGACTAGTGGGTTACTATGAGCAGTTCTTC
CSAPGLVGYYEQFF
>TRBJ2-7|TRBD2|TRBV6-1|14|-
TGTGCCAGCAGTGAAGGACTAGCGGAGTACGAGCAGTACTTC
CASSEGLAEYEQYF
>TRBJ1-1|-|TRBV12-5|19|once
TGTGCTAGTGGTTTGAAGAGGTCGGGACGGGGGACCCCGGGCACTGAAGCTTTCTTT
CASGLKRSGRGTPGTEAFF